The TCR beta chain under discussion was sequenced for a study of blood T cells in healthy people across ages. Germline CDR1 is MRHNA and CDR2 is SNTAGT. The CDR3 is 16 residues long. With 0 bases clipped from V and 2 bases from J, the junction kept 2 bases outside the gene matches. The second PCR ran roughly 6 to 12 cycles with a sample-barcoded 5' primer and J-beta primers. Each cDNA molecule received a tag from a template-switch adaptor that had 12 random nucleotides. A single record per CDR3 protein comes from TCRdb applying MiXCR to the 5' RACE reads. The sample shows 1.5 million to 1.8 million distinct CDR3 sequences, 40% to 45% of them seen only once. Findings of the study overall: There were more naive CD4+ cells and higher diversity in long-lived donors than in aged donors.

For every donor, a draw yielded 9.5 to 10 milliliters of peripheral blood. Isolated PBMCs totaled at least 7 million in each sample. This clonotype was seen many times. No antigen is known for it. This TCR was recovered from a woman in her late teens or twenties in good health. Sequencing input: blood. This chain uses TRBV6-4 with TRBJ2-3, with TRBD2 matching 10 bases. CDR3 DNA: TGTGCCAGCAGTGACTCGAGCGGGGGGGCCACAGATACGCAGTATTTT. Translation: CASSDSSGGATDTQYF.